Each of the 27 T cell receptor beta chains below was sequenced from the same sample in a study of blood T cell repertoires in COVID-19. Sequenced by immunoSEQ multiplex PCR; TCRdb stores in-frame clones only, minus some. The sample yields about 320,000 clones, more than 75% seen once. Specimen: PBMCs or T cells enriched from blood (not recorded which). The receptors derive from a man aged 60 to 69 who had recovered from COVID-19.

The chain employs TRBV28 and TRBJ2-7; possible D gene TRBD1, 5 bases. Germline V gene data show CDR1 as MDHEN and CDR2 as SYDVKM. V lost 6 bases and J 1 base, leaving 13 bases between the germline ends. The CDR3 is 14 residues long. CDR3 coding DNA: TGTGCCAGCAGGGCCACAGGACGGTCCTACGAGCAGTACTTC. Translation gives CASRATGRSYEQYF.

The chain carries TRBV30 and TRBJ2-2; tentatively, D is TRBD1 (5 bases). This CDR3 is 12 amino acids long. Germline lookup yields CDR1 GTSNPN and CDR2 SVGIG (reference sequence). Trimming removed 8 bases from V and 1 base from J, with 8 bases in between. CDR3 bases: TGTGCCGGCGGACAGAACACCGGGGAGCTGTTTTTT. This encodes CAGGQNTGELFF.

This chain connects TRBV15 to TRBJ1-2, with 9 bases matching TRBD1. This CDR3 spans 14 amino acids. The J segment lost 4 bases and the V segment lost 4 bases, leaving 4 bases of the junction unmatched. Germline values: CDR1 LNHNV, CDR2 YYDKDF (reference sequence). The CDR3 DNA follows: TGTGCCACCAGCATCGGACAGGGGACCTATGGCTACACCTTC. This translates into CATSIGQGTYGYTF.

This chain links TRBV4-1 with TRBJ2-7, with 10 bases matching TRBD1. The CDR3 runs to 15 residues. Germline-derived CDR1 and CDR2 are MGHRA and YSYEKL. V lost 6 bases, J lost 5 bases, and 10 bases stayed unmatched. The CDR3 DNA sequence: TGCGCCAGCAGTTTCGGGGACAGGGGAACGGACGAGCAGTACTTC. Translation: CASSFGDRGTDEQYF.

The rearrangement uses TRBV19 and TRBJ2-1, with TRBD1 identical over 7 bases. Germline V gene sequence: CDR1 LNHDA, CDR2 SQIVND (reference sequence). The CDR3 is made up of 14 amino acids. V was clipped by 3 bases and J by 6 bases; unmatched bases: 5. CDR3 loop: CASSISAGGNEQFF. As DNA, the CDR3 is TGTGCCAGTAGTATTTCCGCAGGGGGCAATGAGCAGTTCTTC. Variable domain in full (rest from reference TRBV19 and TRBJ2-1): DGGITQSPKYLFRKEGQNVTLSCEQNLNHDAMYWYRQDPGQGLRLIYYSQIVNDFQKGDIAEGYSVSREKKESFPLTVTSAQKNPTAFYLCASSISAGGNEQFFGPGTRLTVL.

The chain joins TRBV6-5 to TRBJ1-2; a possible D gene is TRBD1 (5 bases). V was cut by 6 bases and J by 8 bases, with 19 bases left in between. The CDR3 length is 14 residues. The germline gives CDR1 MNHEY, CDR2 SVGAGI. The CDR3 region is CASSGPGGFDGYTF. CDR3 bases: TGTGCCAGCAGCGGCCCTGGGGGGTTCGACGGCTACACCTTC.

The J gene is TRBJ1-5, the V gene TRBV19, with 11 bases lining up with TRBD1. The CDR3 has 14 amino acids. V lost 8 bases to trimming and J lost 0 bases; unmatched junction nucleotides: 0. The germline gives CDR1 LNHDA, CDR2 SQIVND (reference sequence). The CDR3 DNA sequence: TGTGCCAGTGGGACAGGGGGTAGCAATCAGCCCCAGCATTTT. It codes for CASGTGGSNQPQHF.

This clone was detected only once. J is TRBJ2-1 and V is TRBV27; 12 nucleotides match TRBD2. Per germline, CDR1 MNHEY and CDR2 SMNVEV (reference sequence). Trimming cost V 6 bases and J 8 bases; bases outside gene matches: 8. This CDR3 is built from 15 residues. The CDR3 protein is CASSPLAGGPDEQFF. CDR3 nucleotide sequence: TGTGCCAGCAGCCCGCTAGCGGGAGGGCCGGATGAGCAGTTCTTC.

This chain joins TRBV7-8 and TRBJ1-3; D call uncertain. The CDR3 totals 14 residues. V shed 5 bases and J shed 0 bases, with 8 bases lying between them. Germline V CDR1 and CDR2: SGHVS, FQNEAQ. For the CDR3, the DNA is TGTGCCAGCAGCCAGAGTATCTCTGGAAACACCATATATTTT. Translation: CASSQSISGNTIYF.

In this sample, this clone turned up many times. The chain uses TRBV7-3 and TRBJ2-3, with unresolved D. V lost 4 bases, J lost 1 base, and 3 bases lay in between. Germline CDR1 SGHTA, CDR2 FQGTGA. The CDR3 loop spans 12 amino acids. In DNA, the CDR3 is TGTGCCAGCAGCTCCGGCACAGATACGCAGTATTTT. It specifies CASSSGTDTQYF.

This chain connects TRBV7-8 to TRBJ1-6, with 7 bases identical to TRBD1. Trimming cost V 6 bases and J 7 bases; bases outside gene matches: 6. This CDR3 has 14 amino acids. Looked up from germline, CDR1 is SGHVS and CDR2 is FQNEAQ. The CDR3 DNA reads TGTGCCAGCAGTCAAAACAGGGGAAATTCACCCCTCCACTTT. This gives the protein CASSQNRGNSPLHF.

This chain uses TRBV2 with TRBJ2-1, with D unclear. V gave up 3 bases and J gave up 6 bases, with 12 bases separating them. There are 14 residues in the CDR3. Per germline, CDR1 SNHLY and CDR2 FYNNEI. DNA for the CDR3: TGTGCCAGCAGTGATTATCAGGTGGTCAATGAGCAGTTCTTC. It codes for CASSDYQVVNEQFF.

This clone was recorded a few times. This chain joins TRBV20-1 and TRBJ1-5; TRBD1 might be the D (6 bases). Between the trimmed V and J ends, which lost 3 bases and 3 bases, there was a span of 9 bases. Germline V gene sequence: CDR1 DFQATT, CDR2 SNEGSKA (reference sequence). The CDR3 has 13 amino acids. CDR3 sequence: CSASNRVNQPQHF. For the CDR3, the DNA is TGCAGTGCTAGTAACAGGGTCAATCAGCCCCAGCATTTT.

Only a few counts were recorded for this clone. CDR3 loop: CACSAFANTGELFF. Here the CDR3 DNA reads TGTGCCTGTAGCGCTTTCGCGAACACCGGGGAGCTGTTTTTT. The chain couples TRBV30 to TRBJ2-2; TRBD2 might be the D (5 bases). This CDR3 is built from 14 residues. Germline-derived CDR1 and CDR2 are GTSNPN and SVGIG (reference sequence). Trimming cost V 6 bases and J 0 bases, with 11 bases left between them.

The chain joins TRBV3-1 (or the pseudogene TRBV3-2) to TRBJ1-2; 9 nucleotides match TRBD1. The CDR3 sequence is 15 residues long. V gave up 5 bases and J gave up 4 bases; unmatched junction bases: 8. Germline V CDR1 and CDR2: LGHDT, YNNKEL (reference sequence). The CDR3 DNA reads TGTGCCAGCAGCATCCGGGACAGGGAACTCTATGGCTACACCTTC. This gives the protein CASSIRDRELYGYTF.

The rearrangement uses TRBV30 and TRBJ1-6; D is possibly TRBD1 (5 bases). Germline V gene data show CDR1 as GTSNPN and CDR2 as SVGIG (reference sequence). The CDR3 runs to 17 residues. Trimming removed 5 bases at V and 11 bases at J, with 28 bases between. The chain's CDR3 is CAWAKYRSGTSGPPLHF. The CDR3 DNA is TGTGCCTGGGCCAAGTACCGGTCCGGGACTTCCGGGCCACCCCTCCACTTT.

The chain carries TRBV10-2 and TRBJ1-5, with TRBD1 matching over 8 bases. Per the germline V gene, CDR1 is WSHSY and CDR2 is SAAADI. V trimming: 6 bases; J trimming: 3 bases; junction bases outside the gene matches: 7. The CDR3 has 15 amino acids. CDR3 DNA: TGCGCCAGCAGGGCGGGACAGGTGTTCAATCAGCCCCAGCATTTT. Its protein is CASRAGQVFNQPQHF.

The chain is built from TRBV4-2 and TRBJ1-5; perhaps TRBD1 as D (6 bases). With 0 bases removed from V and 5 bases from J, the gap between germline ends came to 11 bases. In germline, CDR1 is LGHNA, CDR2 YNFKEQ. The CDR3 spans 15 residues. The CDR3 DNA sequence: TGTGCCAGCAGCCAAGATGGGGCAGGGGATCAGCCCCAGCATTTT. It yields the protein CASSQDGAGDQPQHF.

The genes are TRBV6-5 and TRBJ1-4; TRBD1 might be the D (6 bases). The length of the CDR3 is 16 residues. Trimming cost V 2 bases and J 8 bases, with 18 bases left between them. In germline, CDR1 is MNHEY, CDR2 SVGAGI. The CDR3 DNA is TGTGCCAGCAGTTACCCATCGACAGGTTTTCGGGAAAAACTGTTTTTT. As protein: CASSYPSTGFREKLFF.

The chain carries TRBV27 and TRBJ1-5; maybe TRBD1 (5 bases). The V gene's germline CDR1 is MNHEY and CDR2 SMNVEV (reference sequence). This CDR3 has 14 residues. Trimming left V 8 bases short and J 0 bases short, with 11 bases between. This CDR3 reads CASRDWGSNQPQHF. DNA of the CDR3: TGTGCCAGCCGGGACTGGGGTAGCAATCAGCCCCAGCATTTT.

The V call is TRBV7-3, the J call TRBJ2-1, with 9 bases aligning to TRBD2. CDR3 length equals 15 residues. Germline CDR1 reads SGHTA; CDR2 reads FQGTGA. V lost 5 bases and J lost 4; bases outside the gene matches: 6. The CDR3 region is CASSLSGGRYNEQFF. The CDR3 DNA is TGTGCCAGCAGCCTTAGCGGGGGACGTTACAATGAGCAGTTCTTC.

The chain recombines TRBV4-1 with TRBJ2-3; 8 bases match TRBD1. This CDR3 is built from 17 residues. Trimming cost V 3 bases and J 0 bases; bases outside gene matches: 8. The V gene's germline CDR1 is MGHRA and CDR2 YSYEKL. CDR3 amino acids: CASSHPGGPSSTDTQYF. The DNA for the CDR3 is TGCGCCAGCAGCCACCCAGGGGGCCCTTCTAGCACAGATACGCAGTATTTT.

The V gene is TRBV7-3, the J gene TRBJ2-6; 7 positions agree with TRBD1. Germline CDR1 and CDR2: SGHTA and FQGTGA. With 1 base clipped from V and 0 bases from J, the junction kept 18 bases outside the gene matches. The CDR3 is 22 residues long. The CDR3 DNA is TGTGCCAGCAGCTTAAACGCCCCGGGACAGAACTTCCATCTCTCTGGGGCCAACGTCCTGACTTTC. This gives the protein CASSLNAPGQNFHLSGANVLTF.

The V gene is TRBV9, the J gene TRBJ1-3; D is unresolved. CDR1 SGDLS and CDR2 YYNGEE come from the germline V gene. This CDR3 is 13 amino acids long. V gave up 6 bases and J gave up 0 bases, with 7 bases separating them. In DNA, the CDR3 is TGTGCCAGCAAGCCTAACTCTGGAAACACCATATATTTT. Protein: CASKPNSGNTIYF.

This CDR3 is CASSQDLFLNYGYTF. The CDR3 DNA reads TGCGCCAGCAGCCAAGATCTTTTCCTTAACTATGGCTACACCTTC. The chain has TRBV4-1 and TRBJ1-2; D uncertain. Between the trimmed V and J ends, which lost 0 bases and 1 base, there was a span of 9 bases. The V gene's germline CDR1 is MGHRA and CDR2 YSYEKL. The CDR3 consists of 15 residues.

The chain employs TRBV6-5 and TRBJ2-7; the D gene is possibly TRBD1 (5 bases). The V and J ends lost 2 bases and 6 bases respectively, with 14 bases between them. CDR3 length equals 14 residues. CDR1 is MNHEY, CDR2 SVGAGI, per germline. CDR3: CASSYISQGREQYF. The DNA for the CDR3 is TGTGCCAGCAGTTACATATCCCAGGGTCGCGAGCAGTACTTC.

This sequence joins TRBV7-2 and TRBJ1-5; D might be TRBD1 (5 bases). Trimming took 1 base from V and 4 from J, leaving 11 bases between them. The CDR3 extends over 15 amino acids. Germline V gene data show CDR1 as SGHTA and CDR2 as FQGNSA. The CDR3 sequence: CASSLEYGGNQPQHF. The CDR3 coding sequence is TGTGCCAGCAGCTTAGAGTATGGGGGGAATCAGCCCCAGCATTTT.